These 16 T cell receptor beta chains were all obtained from the same sample, sequenced in a study of neurological immune-mediated disorders. Time point defined: longitudinal time-point 3. Each CDR3 protein is one row after TCRdb ran MiXCR on the 5' RACE reads. The profile shows tens of thousands of distinct CDR3 sequences, 4.3% of them singletons. Material: PBMCs. These receptors were obtained from a woman in her fifties or sixties with multiple sclerosis.

This clonotype came up many times. The gene calls are TRBV6-6 and TRBJ1-4; D uncertain. The germline V gene encodes CDR1 MNHNY and CDR2 SVGAGI (reference sequence). This CDR3 region has 12 residues. Trimming took 4 bases from V and 10 from J, leaving 10 bases between them. CDR3 sequence (DNA): TGTGCCAGCAGTTCCCCGGGAGGAAAACTGTTTTTT. It encodes CASSSPGGKLFF.

The table lists this clonotype with many counts. The chain couples TRBV11-2 to TRBJ2-7; unclear D gene. Trimming took off 3 bases at V and 0 bases at J, with 27 bases between the two ends. The germline V gene encodes CDR1 SGHAT and CDR2 FQNNGV. CDR3 length: 20 amino acids. CDR3 residues: CASSFRRPQQNIPTSYEQYF. In DNA form, the CDR3 reads TGTGCCAGCAGCTTTCGGCGACCCCAGCAAAACATACCCACCTCCTACGAGCAGTACTTC.

The chain employs TRBV5-6 and TRBJ1-2; D is possibly TRBD1 (5 bases). The CDR3 sequence is 14 residues long. Trimming took 2 bases from V and 0 from J, leaving 8 bases between them. Germline V gene sequence: CDR1 SGHDT, CDR2 YYEEEE. This chain's CDR3 is CASSFGGTNYGYTF. The CDR3 coding sequence is TGTGCCAGCAGCTTCGGGGGGACTAACTATGGCTACACCTTC.

This clonotype was observed at least ten times. CDR3 nucleotide sequence: TGCGCCAGCATTCTGGGGGGCATTACTAGCACAGATACGCAGTATTTT. Translation: CASILGGITSTDTQYF. The rearrangement uses TRBV10-2 and TRBJ2-3, with D perhaps assigned TRBD1 or TRBD2 (6 bases each). Germline CDR1 WSHSY, CDR2 SAAADI. The CDR3 loop spans 16 amino acids. V was shortened by 7 bases and J by 0 bases, with 17 bases between the two germline ends.

This clonotype was observed at least ten times. Here the CDR3 DNA reads TGCAGCGTGACGGGACATCAAGAGACCCAGTACTTC. Encoded protein: CSVTGHQETQYF. The V and J genes are TRBV29-1 and TRBJ2-5; a weak D match, TRBD1 (6 bases). Germline V gene lookup returns CDR1 SQVTM and CDR2 ANQGSEA. Trimming stripped 6 bases from V and 2 bases from J, with 10 bases between. CDR3 size: 12 residues.

This clonotype occurred many times. This sequence joins TRBV5-1 and TRBJ1-1, with 8 bases matching TRBD1. Germline V gene data show CDR1 as SGHRS and CDR2 as YFSETQ. The CDR3 is made up of 14 amino acids. With 6 bases clipped from V and 4 bases from J, the junction kept 8 bases outside the gene matches. The CDR3 DNA sequence: TGCGCCAGCACCCTGACAGGGGTCGTCACTGAAGCTTTCTTT. Translation gives CASTLTGVVTEAFF. Together with reference TRBV5-1 and TRBJ1-1, the CDR3 gives the full variable domain: KAGVTQTPRYLIKTRGQQVTLSCSPISGHRSVSWYQQTPGQGLQFLFEYFSETQRNKGNFPGRFSGRQFSNSRSEMNVSTLELGDSALYLCASTLTGVVTEAFFGQGTRLTVV.

This clonotype was recorded at least ten times. The chain joins TRBV7-2 to TRBJ2-4; possible D gene TRBD1, 7 bases. V was shortened by 1 base and J by 8 bases, with 12 bases between the two germline ends. Germline lookup yields CDR1 SGHTA and CDR2 FQGNSA. The CDR3 covers 14 residues. CDR3: CASSLDGRGDIQYF. The CDR3 nucleotides are TGTGCCAGCAGCTTAGACGGCAGGGGGGACATTCAGTACTTC.

This clonotype was observed many times. The chain couples TRBV20-1 to TRBJ1-4, with unresolved D. The CDR3 extends over 13 amino acids. V was clipped by 1 base and J by 0 bases, with 3 bases between them. Germline V gives CDR1 DFQATT, CDR2 SNEGSKA (reference sequence). CDR3 protein: CSARVATNEKLFF. DNA of the CDR3: TGCAGTGCTAGAGTTGCAACTAATGAAAAACTGTTTTTT.

This clonotype occurred once. V usage is TRBV20-1 and J usage is TRBJ2-4; D might be TRBD1 (5 bases). The V end lost 0 bases, the J end lost 15 bases, and 9 bases lay between the germline ends. Germline V gene data show CDR1 as DFQATT and CDR2 as SNEGSKA (reference sequence). The CDR3 spans 10 residues. CDR3 residues: CSAREYDRYF. The CDR3 DNA sequence: TGCAGTGCTAGAGAATACGACAGGTACTTC.

The table lists this clonotype with many counts. The chain uses TRBV5-1 and TRBJ1-6; D is ambiguous. This CDR3 spans 13 amino acids. V was pared by 3 bases and J by 13 bases, with 14 bases between. Germline V gene sequence: CDR1 SGHRS, CDR2 YFSETQ. DNA of the CDR3: TGCGCCAGCAGCTCACGGACGGCCCTTCCCCTCCACTTT. This sequence encodes CASSSRTALPLHF. The full variable domain, completed using reference TRBV5-1 and TRBJ1-6, is KAGVTQTPRYLIKTRGQQVTLSCSPISGHRSVSWYQQTPGQGLQFLFEYFSETQRNKGNFPGRFSGRQFSNSRSEMNVSTLELGDSALYLCASSSRTALPLHFGNGTRLTVT.

At least ten counts were recorded for this clonotype. The J gene is TRBJ2-6, the V gene TRBV20-1; no firm D call. This CDR3 region has 14 residues. V dropped 0 bases and J dropped 2 bases, with 5 bases sitting between them. Germline-derived CDR1 and CDR2 are DFQATT and SNEGSKA (reference sequence). The CDR3 is CSAREGAGANVLTF. CDR3 coding DNA: TGCAGTGCTAGAGAGGGTGCTGGGGCCAACGTCCTGACTTTC.

This clonotype was seen many times. The chain recombines TRBV20-1 with TRBJ2-7, with TRBD2 matching over 8 bases. In germline, CDR1 is DFQATT, CDR2 SNEGSKA (reference sequence). The V segment lost 2 bases and the J segment 9 bases; nucleotides outside the gene matches: 12. This CDR3 is 14 amino acids long. Here the CDR3 reads CSARRPAGVRGQYF. As DNA, the CDR3 is TGCAGTGCTAGAAGGCCAGCGGGGGTGCGGGGGCAGTACTTC.

This clonotype has ten or more counts. This chain joins TRBV20-1 and TRBJ2-1; D might be TRBD2 (6 bases). CDR1 is DFQATT and CDR2 is SNEGSKA in the germline V gene (reference sequence). The CDR3 loop spans 14 amino acids. Trimming stripped 4 bases from V and 0 bases from J, with 10 bases between. CDR3 sequence (DNA): TGCAGTGCTACCTACGGGAGCTCCTACAATGAGCAGTTCTTC. Encoded protein: CSATYGSSYNEQFF.

This clonotype showed up many times. This chain uses TRBV5-1 with TRBJ1-1; no clear D gene. CDR1 and CDR2 from the germline V gene are SGHRS and YFSETQ. Trimming left V 2 bases short and J 0 bases short, with 8 bases between. This CDR3 contains 14 residues. The CDR3 nucleotides are TGCGCCAGCAGCTTTTCTACCGTGAACACTGAAGCTTTCTTT. This codes for CASSFSTVNTEAFF.

This clonotype occurred many times. This chain connects TRBV10-2 to TRBJ1-1; D may be TRBD1 (5 bases). From germline, CDR1 is WSHSY and CDR2 SAAADI. V lost 0 bases, J lost 8 bases, and 13 bases lay in between. The CDR3 is 14 residues long. CDR3 protein: CASSESMGRVEAFF. The CDR3 coding sequence is TGCGCCAGCAGTGAGTCGATGGGCAGGGTCGAAGCTTTCTTT.

This clonotype was recorded many times. J is TRBJ2-7 and V is TRBV5-1; no clear D gene. The germline V and J ends were trimmed by 0 bases and 4 bases, with 17 bases remaining between them. Germline CDR1 is SGHRS and CDR2 is YFSETQ. The CDR3 covers 16 residues. The CDR3 sequence is CASSLVATALGYEQYF. CDR3 DNA sequence: TGCGCCAGCAGCTTGGTGGCGACGGCATTAGGTTACGAGCAGTACTTC.